A single T cell receptor (beta chain) is shown here with its context. Its recognized antigen is unknown. Within one base of it there is no much larger clone, and no base qualities were kept. Focal radiation therapy combined with CTLA-4 blockade (ipilimumab) was tested in patients with chemo-refractory metastatic non-small-cell lung cancer. Library creation used the immunoSEQ multiplex PCR assay. In its TCRdb copy, this immuneACCESS table keeps in-frame sequences only and misses some clones. Where compared with another copy, unresolved V genes explain less than half of these, and the others have no known cause. Present in this sample are 100,000 or so clones, around 80% of which were seen just once. Of the sample, roughly 26% is held by the ten largest clones. The sample belongs to a study of radiotherapy plus CTLA-4 blockade in lung cancer (dated by TCRdb to about 2018). Regarding the study in general: Among the enrolled patients, 15% to 20% had an objective response, and less than 40% reached disease control.

Germline trimming: 0 bases from V, 3 bases from J; junction bases outside gene matches: 6. The CDR3 numbers 16 residues from cysteine through valine. Just the 48-base CDR3 DNA is kept, in frame starting at base 1. As encoded in the germline V gene, CDR1 is MGHRA while CDR2 is YSYEKL. General findings and caveats noted by the study authors: After treatment with radiotherapy and ipilimumab, TCR clones that originated in tumors expanded in peripheral blood. The strongest predictors of response, as reported, were early dynamic changes in blood T cell clones along with a rise in serum interferon-beta after radiation.

The V and J segments used are TRBV4-1 and TRBJ2-7; TRBD1 lines up with 9 middle nucleotides. This receptor was taken from a human donor with non-small cell lung cancer that progressed on radiotherapy plus ipilimumab. Sequenced material: peripheral blood, taken from a patient treated with radiotherapy plus ipilimumab. The DNA sequence reads TGCGCCAGCAGCCAAGACGTACAGGGGGCGTTCTACGAGCAGTACGTC. Its protein product is CASSQDVQGAFYEQYV.